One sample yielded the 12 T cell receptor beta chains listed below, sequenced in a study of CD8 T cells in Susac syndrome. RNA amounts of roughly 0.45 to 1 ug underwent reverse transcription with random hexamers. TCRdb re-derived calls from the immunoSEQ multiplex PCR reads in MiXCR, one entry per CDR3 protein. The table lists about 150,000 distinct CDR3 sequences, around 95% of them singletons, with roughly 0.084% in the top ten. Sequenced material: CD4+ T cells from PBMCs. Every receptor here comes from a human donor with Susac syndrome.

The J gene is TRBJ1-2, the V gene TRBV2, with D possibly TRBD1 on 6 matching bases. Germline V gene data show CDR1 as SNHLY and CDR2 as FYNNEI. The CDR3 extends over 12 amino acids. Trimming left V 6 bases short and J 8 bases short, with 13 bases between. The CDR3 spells CASSDRPGGYTF. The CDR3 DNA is TGTGCCAGCAGCGACAGGCCTGGGGGCTACACCTTC.

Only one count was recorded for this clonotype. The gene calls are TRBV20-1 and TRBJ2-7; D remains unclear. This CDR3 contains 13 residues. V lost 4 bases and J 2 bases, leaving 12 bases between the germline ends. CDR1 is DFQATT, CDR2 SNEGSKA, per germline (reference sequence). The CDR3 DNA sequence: TGCAGTGCTAAGGACGGACCAACCTACGAGCAGTACTTC. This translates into CSAKDGPTYEQYF.

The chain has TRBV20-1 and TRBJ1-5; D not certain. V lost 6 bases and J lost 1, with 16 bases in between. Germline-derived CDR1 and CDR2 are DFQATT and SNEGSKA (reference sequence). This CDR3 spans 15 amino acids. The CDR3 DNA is TGCAGTGCGACCCCGGGAGTAAGAAGCAATCAGCCCCAGCATTTT. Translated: CSATPGVRSNQPQHF.

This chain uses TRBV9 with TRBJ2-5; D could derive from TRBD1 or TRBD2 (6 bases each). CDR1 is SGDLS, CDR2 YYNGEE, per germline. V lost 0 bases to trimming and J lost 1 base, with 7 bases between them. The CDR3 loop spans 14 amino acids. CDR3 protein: CASSVAGAQETQYF. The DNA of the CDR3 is TGTGCCAGCAGCGTAGCGGGGGCCCAAGAGACCCAGTACTTC.

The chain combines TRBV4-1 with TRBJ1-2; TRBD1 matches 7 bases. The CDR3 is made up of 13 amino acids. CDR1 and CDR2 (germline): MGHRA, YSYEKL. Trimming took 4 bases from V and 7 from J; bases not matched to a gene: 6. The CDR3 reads CASSRQGEGGYTF. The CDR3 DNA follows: TGCGCCAGCAGCCGACAGGGAGAAGGTGGCTACACCTTC.

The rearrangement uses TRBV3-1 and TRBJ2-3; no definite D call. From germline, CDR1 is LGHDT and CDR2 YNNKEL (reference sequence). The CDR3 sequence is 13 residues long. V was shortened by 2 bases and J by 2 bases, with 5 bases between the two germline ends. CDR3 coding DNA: TGTGCCAGCAGCCAAAATCCCACAGATACGCAGTATTTT. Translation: CASSQNPTDTQYF.

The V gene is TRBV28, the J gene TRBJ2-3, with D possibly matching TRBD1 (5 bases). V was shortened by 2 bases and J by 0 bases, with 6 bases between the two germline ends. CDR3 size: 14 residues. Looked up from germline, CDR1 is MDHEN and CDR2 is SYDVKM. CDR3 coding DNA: TGTGCCAGCAGTTTAGGACACAGCACAGATACGCAGTATTTT. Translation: CASSLGHSTDTQYF.

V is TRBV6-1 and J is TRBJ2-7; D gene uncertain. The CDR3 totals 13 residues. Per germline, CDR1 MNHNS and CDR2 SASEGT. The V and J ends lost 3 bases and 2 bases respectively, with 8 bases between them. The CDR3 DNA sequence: TGTGCCAGCAGTGACACTCCAGCCTACGAGCAGTACTTC. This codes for CASSDTPAYEQYF.

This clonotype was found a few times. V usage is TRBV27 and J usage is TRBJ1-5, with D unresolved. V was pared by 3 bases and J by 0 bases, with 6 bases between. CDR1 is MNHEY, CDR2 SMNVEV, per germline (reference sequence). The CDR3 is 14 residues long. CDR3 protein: CASSFRDSNQPQHF. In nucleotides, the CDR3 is TGTGCCAGCAGTTTTCGCGATAGCAATCAGCCCCAGCATTTT.

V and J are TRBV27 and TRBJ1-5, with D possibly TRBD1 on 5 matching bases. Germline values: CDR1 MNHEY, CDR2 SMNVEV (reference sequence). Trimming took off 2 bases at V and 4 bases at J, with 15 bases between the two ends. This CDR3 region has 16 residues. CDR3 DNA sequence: TGTGCCAGCAGTTTAGGCGGGACCCTTCAGAATCAGCCCCAGCATTTT. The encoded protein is CASSLGGTLQNQPQHF.

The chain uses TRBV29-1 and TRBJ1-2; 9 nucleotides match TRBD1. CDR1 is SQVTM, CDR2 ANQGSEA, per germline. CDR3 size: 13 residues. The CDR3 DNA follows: TGCAGTGCCACAGGGGGCTCCTTCTATGGCTACACCTTC. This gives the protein CSATGGSFYGYTF.

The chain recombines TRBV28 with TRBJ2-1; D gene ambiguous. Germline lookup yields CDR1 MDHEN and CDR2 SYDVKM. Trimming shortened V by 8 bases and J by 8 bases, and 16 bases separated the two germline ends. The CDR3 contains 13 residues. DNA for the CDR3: TGTGCCAGCGGCTCGGCCCCCCTTGATGAGCAGTTCTTC. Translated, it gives CASGSAPLDEQFF.